This entry lists 9 T cell receptor beta chains sequenced from one sample in a study of shared clonotypes between healthy human individuals. Sequenced by immunoSEQ multiplex PCR; TCRdb stores in-frame clones only, minus some. The repertoire holds approximately 2.5 million clones, 90% to 95% seen once, with around 0.15% in the top ten. The specimen sequenced was naive CD4+ T cells sorted from blood. Subset noted: CD45RA+ positively selected. These TCRs come from a man aged 18 to 29 in good health.

The chain combines TRBV10-3 with TRBJ2-2; no clear D gene. Germline V gene data show CDR1 as ENHRY and CDR2 as SYGVKD. V lost 3 bases to trimming and J lost 4 bases, with 12 bases between them. The CDR3 spans 15 residues. The CDR3 here is CAISESERPTGELFF. The CDR3 DNA sequence: TGTGCCATCAGTGAATCGGAGCGCCCCACCGGGGAGCTGTTTTTT.

V and J are TRBV7-2 and TRBJ1-5, with TRBD1 as a possible D gene (5 bases). Germline V gene data show CDR1 as SGHTA and CDR2 as FQGNSA. The CDR3 totals 15 residues. Trimming took 1 base from V and 6 from J, leaving 13 bases between them. CDR3 loop: CASSLGSRGGQPQHF. CDR3 coding DNA: TGTGCCAGCAGCTTAGGCTCGCGTGGGGGTCAGCCCCAGCATTTT.

This clone has more than one count but fewer than ten. V and J are TRBV6-4 and TRBJ1-5; the D is unclear. Trimming shortened V by 4 bases and J by 6 bases, and 16 bases separated the two germline ends. The CDR3 contains 15 residues. CDR1 is MRHNA, CDR2 SNTAGT, per germline. CDR3 residues: CASSVTGKRAQPQHF. CDR3 DNA: TGTGCCAGCAGTGTGACTGGGAAACGGGCTCAGCCCCAGCATTTT.

V usage is TRBV11-2 and J usage is TRBJ2-1; TRBD2 is a possible D gene (6 bases). CDR3 length equals 15 residues. V gave up 1 base and J gave up 3 bases, with 10 bases separating them. Germline CDR1 SGHAT, CDR2 FQNNGV. The CDR3 spells CASSLGSGYYNEQFF. The CDR3 coding sequence is TGTGCCAGCAGCTTAGGTAGCGGATACTACAATGAGCAGTTCTTC.

This clone appeared once. The chain has TRBV28 and TRBJ2-5, with D possibly matching TRBD2 (7 bases). This CDR3 is 13 amino acids long. The germline V gene encodes CDR1 MDHEN and CDR2 SYDVKM. The V end was cut by 7 bases, the J end by 0 bases, with 9 bases between. For the CDR3, the DNA is TGTGCCAGCAAGGGGGGGGACCAAGAGACCCAGTACTTC. This gives the protein CASKGGDQETQYF.

V and J are TRBV28 and TRBJ2-5; a possible D gene is TRBD2 (6 bases). The CDR3 has 12 residues. V lost 6 bases to trimming and J lost 7 bases, with 12 bases between them. Per the germline V gene, CDR1 is MDHEN and CDR2 is SYDVKM. Here the CDR3 reads CASSRGGGTQYF. For the CDR3, the DNA is TGTGCCAGCAGCCGGGGAGGAGGGACCCAGTACTTC.

The rearrangement joins TRBV5-1 to TRBJ2-7; D is perhaps TRBD1 (7 bases). V lost 3 bases and J lost 4, with 17 bases in between. Germline assignment: CDR1 SGHRS and CDR2 YFSETQ. The CDR3 runs 15 residues. CDR3 DNA sequence: TGCGCCAGCAGCTCGTGGGGGGACAGAAAATACGAGCAGTACTTC. Its protein is CASSSWGDRKYEQYF.

The CDR3 DNA sequence: TGTGCCAGCAGTTACTCAGCCCTTATGAACACTGAAGCTTTCTTT. It encodes CASSYSALMNTEAFF. The chain employs TRBV6-5 and TRBJ1-1; D is uncertain. The CDR3 extends over 15 amino acids. Per germline, CDR1 MNHEY and CDR2 SVGAGI. Deletions cut 0 bases from V and 0 bases from J, with 8 bases between.

The CDR3 protein is CASSIPRTGNSYNSPLHF. CDR3 DNA sequence: TGTGCCAGTAGTATACCCCGGACAGGCAACTCCTATAATTCACCCCTCCACTTT. V gene TRBV19 combines with J gene TRBJ1-6; 7 bases line up with TRBD1. The CDR3 spans 18 residues. J gave up 0 bases and V 2 bases, and 7 bases lay outside the gene matches. CDR1 and CDR2 (germline): LNHDA, SQIVND (reference sequence).